Shown below are 15 T cell receptor beta chains from a single sample sequenced in a study of CD8 T cells in ankylosing spondylitis. TCRdb re-called the 5' RACE reads with MiXCR, one entry per CDR3 protein. The sample includes 250,000 to 400,000 distinct CDR3 sequences, 9.5% to 13% of them seen just once. Sequencing was performed on blood, either unsorted or a sorted T cell fraction (not recorded which). The receptors were sampled from a female donor with ankylosing spondylitis or in good health (not recorded which).

This rearrangement joins TRBV20-1 to TRBJ1-5; TRBD1 might be the D (5 bases). V lost 5 bases, J lost 3 bases, and 11 bases lay in between. Germline-derived CDR1 and CDR2 are DFQATT and SNEGSKA (reference sequence). The CDR3 spans 13 residues. CDR3 DNA: TGCAGTGCTGTCCGGGGCTACAATCAGCCCCAGCATTTT. Its translation is CSAVRGYNQPQHF.

At least ten counts were recorded for this clonotype. V is TRBV28 and J is TRBJ1-6; 8 bases align to TRBD1. Germline CDR1 and CDR2: MDHEN and SYDVKM. CDR3 size: 15 residues. With V trimmed by 5 bases and J by 6 bases, 6 bases remained unmatched. CDR3 amino acids: CASSQWTGRNSPLHF. The CDR3 DNA is TGTGCCAGCAGTCAATGGACAGGGCGTAATTCACCCCTCCACTTT.

This clonotype has a handful of counts. The CDR3 coding sequence is TGCGCCAGCAGCTCCCCCGGACAACTCTACGAGCAGTACTTC. This gives the protein CASSSPGQLYEQYF. The genes are TRBV5-1 and TRBJ2-7; D may be TRBD1 (5 bases). Trimming left V 3 bases short and J 3 bases short, with 13 bases between. This CDR3 has 14 residues. Germline V gene sequence: CDR1 SGHRS, CDR2 YFSETQ. Drawing the rest from reference TRBV5-1 and TRBJ2-7, the complete variable domain is KAGVTQTPRYLIKTRGQQVTLSCSPISGHRSVSWYQQTPGQGLQFLFEYFSETQRNKGNFPGRFSGRQFSNSRSEMNVSTLELGDSALYLCASSSPGQLYEQYFGPGTRLTVT.

This clonotype was seen at least ten times. This sequence joins TRBV20-1 and TRBJ2-3, with D perhaps TRBD2 (6 bases). The CDR3 consists of 14 residues. Germline-derived CDR1 and CDR2 are DFQATT and SNEGSKA (reference sequence). V lost 6 bases and J lost 1, with 14 bases in between. Here the CDR3 reads CSAKGGGGTDTQYF. The CDR3 DNA is TGCAGTGCAAAAGGCGGAGGGGGCACAGATACGCAGTATTTT.

The rearrangement uses TRBV5-8 and TRBJ2-1; a weak D match, TRBD2 (5 bases). CDR1 is SGHTS, CDR2 YDEGEE, per germline. Trimming removed 0 bases from V and 3 bases from J, with 10 bases in between. The CDR3 spans 15 residues. Here the CDR3 reads CASSLGVAYYNEQFF. The CDR3, as DNA: TGTGCCAGCAGCTTGGGAGTAGCGTACTACAATGAGCAGTTCTTC.

This rearrangement joins TRBV11-2 to TRBJ2-1; D is uncertain. Germline CDR1 is SGHAT and CDR2 is FQNNGV. The CDR3 consists of 12 residues. V gave up 1 base and J gave up 8 bases, with 6 bases separating them. This chain's CDR3 is CASSLGMDEQFF. CDR3 nucleotides: TGTGCCAGCAGCTTAGGTATGGATGAGCAGTTCTTC.

This clonotype was seen many times. The rearrangement links TRBV7-3 to TRBJ2-7; D remains ambiguous. The CDR3 extends over 13 amino acids. Germline CDR1 reads SGHTA; CDR2 reads FQGTGA. The ends were cut back, 6 bases at V and 1 base at J, with 10 bases in the middle. DNA of the CDR3: TGTGCCAGCAGTCTGAGACCTTCCTACGAGCAGTACTTC. This codes for CASSLRPSYEQYF. The full variable domain, rest sourced from reference TRBV7-3 and TRBJ2-7, is GAGVSQTPSNKVTEKGKYVELRCDPISGHTALYWYRQSLGQGPEFLIYFQGTGAADDSGLPNDRFFAVRPEGSVSTLKIQRTERGDSAVYLCASSLRPSYEQYFGPGTRLTVT.

At least ten counts were recorded for this clonotype. The V and J genes are TRBV6-5 and TRBJ1-1; D might be TRBD1 (6 bases). V was pared by 3 bases and J by 6 bases, with 14 bases between. CDR3 length: 14 residues. Germline V CDR1 and CDR2: MNHEY, SVGAGI. The CDR3 reads CASSYGGLSPEAFF. Here the CDR3 DNA reads TGTGCCAGCAGTTATGGGGGGCTGAGTCCTGAAGCTTTCTTT.

At least ten counts were recorded for this clonotype. V gene TRBV5-8 combines with J gene TRBJ2-1; 9 nucleotides line up with TRBD1. The CDR3 has 17 residues. The V and J ends lost 1 base and 2 bases, in that order; junction bases with no gene match: 7. The germline CDR1 and CDR2 sequences are SGHTS and YDEGEE. The CDR3 spells CASSLHRTGAPYNEQFF. The CDR3 region has the DNA TGTGCCAGCAGCTTGCACCGGACAGGGGCACCCTACAATGAGCAGTTCTTC. Variable domain in full (rest from reference TRBV5-8 and TRBJ2-1): EAGVTQSPTHLIKTRGQQATLRCSPISGHTSVYWYQQALGLGLQFLLWYDEGEERNRGNFPPRFSGRQFPNYSSELNVNALELEDSALYLCASSLHRTGAPYNEQFFGPGTRLTVL.

This clonotype appeared many times. The chain joins TRBV5-1 to TRBJ1-6; perhaps TRBD1 as D (5 bases). V gave up 2 bases and J gave up 9 bases, with 15 bases separating them. This CDR3 is 15 amino acids long. Germline loops: CDR1 SGHRS, CDR2 YFSETQ. CDR3: CASSLSGPGGSPLHF. The CDR3 DNA reads as TGCGCCAGCAGCTTAAGCGGGCCCGGGGGTTCACCCCTCCACTTT.

In its sample, this clonotype was seen many times. The V and J genes are TRBV9 and TRBJ1-1, with unresolved D. The CDR3 loop spans 14 amino acids. V lost 3 bases, J lost 0 bases, and 9 bases lay in between. CDR1 is SGDLS, CDR2 YYNGEE, per germline. The DNA for the CDR3 is TGTGCCAGCAGCGCCGGGCCATTGAACACTGAAGCTTTCTTT. The encoded protein is CASSAGPLNTEAFF.

Ten or more counts support this clonotype. This chain joins TRBV20-1 and TRBJ2-2; 9 bases align to TRBD1. After removal of 5 bases from V and 4 bases from J, the junction contained 8 bases not matched to a gene. CDR3 size: 15 residues. Germline lookup yields CDR1 DFQATT and CDR2 SNEGSKA (reference sequence). CDR3 sequence: CSASPWDRATGELFF. CDR3 in DNA: TGCAGTGCTTCCCCTTGGGACAGGGCCACCGGGGAGCTGTTTTTT.

The chain combines TRBV28 with TRBJ2-7; possible D gene TRBD1, 5 bases. The germline V gene has CDR1 MDHEN and CDR2 SYDVKM. This CDR3 has 19 amino acids. V was trimmed by 2 bases and J by 3 bases, leaving 26 bases between them. CDR3 nucleotides: TGTGCCAGCAGTTTACCTCCCCCGAGGACACCCTTGGGCGTCTACGAGCAGTACTTC. Its translation: CASSLPPPRTPLGVYEQYF.

Only a few counts were recorded for this clonotype. The chain recombines TRBV7-9 with TRBJ2-2; no definite D call. This CDR3 has 14 residues. V lost 1 base and J lost 7, with 10 bases in between. Germline V CDR1 and CDR2: SEHNR, FQNEAQ (reference sequence). CDR3 region: CASSLVGGNGELFF. As DNA, the CDR3 is TGTGCCAGCAGCTTAGTCGGCGGTAACGGGGAGCTGTTTTTT. Looking up the rest from reference TRBV7-9 and TRBJ2-2 gives the full variable domain: DTGVSQNPRHKITKRGQNVTFRCDPISEHNRLYWYRQTLGQGPEFLTYFQNEAQLEKSRLLSDRFSAERPKGSFSTLEIQRTEQGDSAMYLCASSLVGGNGELFFGEGSRLTVL.

At least ten counts were recorded for this clonotype. The CDR3 region has the DNA TGTGCCAGCAGCCCATCGGGACAGATTAATGAAAAACTGTTTTTT. This gives the protein CASSPSGQINEKLFF. The V call is TRBV9, the J call TRBJ1-4, with TRBD1 matching 7 bases. This CDR3 has 15 residues. Per the germline V gene, CDR1 is SGDLS and CDR2 is YYNGEE. With V trimmed by 4 bases and J by 4 bases, 7 bases remained unmatched.